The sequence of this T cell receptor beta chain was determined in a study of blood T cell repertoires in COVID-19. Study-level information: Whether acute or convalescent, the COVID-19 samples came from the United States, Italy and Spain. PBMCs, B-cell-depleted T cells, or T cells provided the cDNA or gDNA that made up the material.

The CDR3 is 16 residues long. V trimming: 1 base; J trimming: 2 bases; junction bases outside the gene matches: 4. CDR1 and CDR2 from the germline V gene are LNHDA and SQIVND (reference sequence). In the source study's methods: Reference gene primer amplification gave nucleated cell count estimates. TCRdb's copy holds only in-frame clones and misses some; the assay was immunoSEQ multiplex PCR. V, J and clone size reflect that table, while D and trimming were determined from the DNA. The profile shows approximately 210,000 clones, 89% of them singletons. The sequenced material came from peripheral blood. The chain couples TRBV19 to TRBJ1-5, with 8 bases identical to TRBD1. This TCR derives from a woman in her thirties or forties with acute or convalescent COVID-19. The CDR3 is CASSIGDRGGNQPQHF. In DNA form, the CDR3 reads TGTGCCAGTAGTATAGGCGACAGGGGAGGCAATCAGCCCCAGCATTTT.